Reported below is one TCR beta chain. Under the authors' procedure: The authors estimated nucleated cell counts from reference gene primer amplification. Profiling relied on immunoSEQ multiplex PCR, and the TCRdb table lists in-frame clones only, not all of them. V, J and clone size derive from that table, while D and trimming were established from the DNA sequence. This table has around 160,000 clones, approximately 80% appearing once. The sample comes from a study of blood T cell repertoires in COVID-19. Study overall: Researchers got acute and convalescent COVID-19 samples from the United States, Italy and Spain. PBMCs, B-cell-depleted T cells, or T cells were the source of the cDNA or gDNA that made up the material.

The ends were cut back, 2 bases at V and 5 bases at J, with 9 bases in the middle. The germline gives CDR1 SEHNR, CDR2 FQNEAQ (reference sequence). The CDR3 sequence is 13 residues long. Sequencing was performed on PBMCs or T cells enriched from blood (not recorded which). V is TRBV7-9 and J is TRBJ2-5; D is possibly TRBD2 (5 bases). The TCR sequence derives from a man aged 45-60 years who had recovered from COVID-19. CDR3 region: CASSLLTGETQYF. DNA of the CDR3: TGTGCCAGCAGCTTACTGACGGGGGAGACCCAGTACTTC.